The rows below give T cell receptor beta chains drawn from one sample of a study of control samples from healthy donors and cancer patients. Sequenced by immunoSEQ multiplex PCR; TCRdb stores in-frame clones only, minus some. Of 75,000 to 90,000 clones in the sample, about 83% are singletons; the top ten hold roughly 2%. The material sequenced was blood. The source is a woman in her 40s in good health. The CDR3 runs from the conserved cysteine through the conserved F or W. Each record gives: clone size, J gene, V gene, D gene, CDR3 DNA, CDR3 protein. D genes are given only for firm matches. Some rows mark clone size as missing; the rest say once, few, many or name a class of expanded clone.

>few|TRBJ2-7|TRBV7-9|.
TGTGCCAGCAGCCTACGGGACATTTGGCACGAGCAGTACTTC
CASSLRDIWHEQYF
>.|TRBJ2-5|TRBV27|TRBD2
TGTGCCAGCAGTTCTCAAGCGGGGGTGGAGACCCAGTACTTC
CASSSQAGVETQYF
>.|TRBJ2-3|TRBV28|.
TGTGCCAGCAGTGCAAGCACAGATACGCAGTATTTT
CASSASTDTQYF
>once|TRBJ2-7|TRBV4-3|TRBD2
TGCGCCAGCAGCCCGGGAGGCGGGGGGGCCACTTACGAGCAGTACTTC
CASSPGGGGATYEQYF
>.|TRBJ2-1|TRBV3-1/TRBV3-2|TRBD1
TGTGCCAGCGGCCGGGACAGGGGATCGCGTGAGCAGTTCTTC
CASGRDRGSREQFF
>.|TRBJ2-7|TRBV6-5|.
TGTGCCAGCAGTTACTCGGCCAGACGCTCCTACGAGCAGTACTTC
CASSYSARRSYEQYF
>.|TRBJ2-5|TRBV12-5|.
TGTGCTAGTGGCCGAGGAATGGGCCGGGAGACCCAGTACTTC
CASGRGMGRETQYF
>.|TRBJ2-1|TRBV30|TRBD2
TGTGCCTGCTCAAGTGGGCGGGGGGCCCTAAATGAGCAGTTCTTC
CACSSGRGALNEQFF
>.|TRBJ2-7|TRBV6-5|TRBD2
TGTGCCAGCAGTTACTTTAGCGGGTCCTCCTACGAGCAGTACTTC
CASSYFSGSSYEQYF
>.|TRBJ2-3|TRBV6-2/TRBV6-3|.
TGTGCCAGCAGACCTTCTTCGGCAGATACGCAGTATTTT
CASRPSSADTQYF
>.|TRBJ2-7|TRBV29-1|TRBD1
TGCAGCGCCTCGGCCAGGACAGGGGGCGACGAGCAGTACTTC
CSASARTGGDEQYF
>.|TRBJ1-3|TRBV30|.
TGTGCCTGGAGTGTACGGGGAGGGTCAAACACCATATATTTT
CAWSVRGGSNTIYF
>.|TRBJ1-3|TRBV25-1|.
TGTGCCAGCAGTGAGTTGGGGGCAGGAAACACCATATATTTT
CASSELGAGNTIYF
>.|TRBJ1-3|TRBV18|.
TGTGCCAGCTCACCACTGAGCTCTGGAAACACCATATATTTT
CASSPLSSGNTIYF
>once|TRBJ1-1|TRBV15|.
TGTGCCACCAGCATTAACACCAACACTGAAGCTTTCTTT
CATSINTNTEAFF
>.|TRBJ1-3|TRBV30|.
TGTGCCTGGAGTGTTAACCGGGTTTCCTCTGGAAACACCATATATTTT
CAWSVNRVSSGNTIYF
>.|TRBJ2-1|TRBV4-2|.
TGTGCCAGCAGTTCCGGGACCTATATGGATGAGCAATTCTTC
CASSSGTYMDEQFF
>.|TRBJ2-2|TRBV10-3|TRBD1
TGTGCCTCCCTAGGGGACAGGGGAGTGGCCGGGGAGCTGTTTTTT
CASLGDRGVAGELFF
>.|TRBJ1-5|TRBV19|.
TGTGCCAGTAGTATTGCTTTTCAGCCCCAGCATTTT
CASSIAFQPQHF
>.|TRBJ2-1|TRBV14|TRBD2
TGTGCCAGCAGTCGCCCGGGGGGTTTCTACAATGAGCAGTTCTTC
CASSRPGGFYNEQFF
>.|TRBJ2-1|TRBV7-2|TRBD1
TGTGCCAGCAGCCAACGACAGGGCCCAAACAATGAGCAGTTCTTC
CASSQRQGPNNEQFF
>few|TRBJ1-2|TRBV6-5|.
TGTGCCAGCAGTTACTACCCCCCCGCGGGACCTTATGGCTACACCTTC
CASSYYPPAGPYGYTF
>few|TRBJ1-2|TRBV7-9|.
TGTGCCAGCAGCCCCGGGGTACGCGTAGGCGGCTACACCTTC
CASSPGVRVGGYTF
>.|TRBJ2-5|TRBV19|.
TGTGCCAGTAGTATGGTGGGGGCCGCTGGGACCCAGTACTTC
CASSMVGAAGTQYF
>.|TRBJ2-2|TRBV18|TRBD1
TGTGCCAGCTGTACCGGGACAGGGGCCTCTCACGGGGAGCTGTTTTTT
CASCTGTGASHGELFF
>.|TRBJ1-5|TRBV6-5|.
TGTGCCAGCAGCCCGCTGCAGGGGACTCAGCATTTT
CASSPLQGTQHF
>.|TRBJ1-2|TRBV4-3|TRBD1
TGCGCCAGCAGCCAAGGGACAGGGGGGCACTATGGCTACACCTTC
CASSQGTGGHYGYTF
>.|TRBJ1-3|TRBV5-1|TRBD1
TGCGCCAGCAGCTTACAGGGGCCTGGAAACACCATATATTTT
CASSLQGPGNTIYF
>once|TRBJ1-4|TRBV4-3|.
TGCGCCAGCAGCCCCCGCCTCGGGGGAACTAATGAAAAACTGTTTTTT
CASSPRLGGTNEKLFF
>once|TRBJ2-2|TRBV3-1/TRBV3-2|TRBD1
TGTGCCAGCAGCAACCGGGCAGGGGGCCCCGGGGAGCTGTTTTTT
CASSNRAGGPGELFF
>.|TRBJ1-1|TRBV9|.
TGTGCCAGCAGCGTAGACGGGTCGTACACTGAAGCTTTCTTT
CASSVDGSYTEAFF
>.|TRBJ1-2|TRBV27|TRBD1
TGTGCCAGCAGTTTCGCAGGGGGCGACTATGGCTACACCTTC
CASSFAGGDYGYTF
>.|TRBJ1-1|TRBV12-5|.
TGTGCTAGTGGGCCCACCGCGAGGTTTGAAGCTTTCTTT
CASGPTARFEAFF
>.|TRBJ1-6|TRBV7-2|.
TGTGCCAGCAGCTTAGGAGGGCACTCACCCCTCCACTTT
CASSLGGHSPLHF
>.|TRBJ2-2|TRBV9|.
TGTGCCAGCAGCGTCGGGCTAGTAAGCACCGGGGAGCTGTTTTTT
CASSVGLVSTGELFF
>.|TRBJ1-1|TRBV19|.
TGTGCCAGTAGTTTAGAGAACACTGAAGCTTTCTTT
CASSLENTEAFF
>.|TRBJ2-4|TRBV10-2|.
TGCGCCAGCCCTGTCGGGGCACCTTTCCCCAAAAACATTCAGTACTTC
CASPVGAPFPKNIQYF
>.|TRBJ1-6|TRBV4-3|.
TGCGCCAGCAGCCTTAACAGGGATACTAATTCACCCCTCCACTTT
CASSLNRDTNSPLHF
>.|TRBJ1-6|TRBV19|TRBD1
TGTGCCAGTAGTATTATTCGGACAGGGGAGCGGTCCCTCCACTTT
CASSIIRTGERSLHF
>.|TRBJ1-1|TRBV7-2|.
TGTGCCAGCAGCTCCCGACAGGATCGAATGGGGAACACTGAAGCTTTCTTT
CASSSRQDRMGNTEAFF
>.|TRBJ2-7|TRBV15|TRBD2
TGTGCCACCAGCAGAGTCCTAGCGGGGGGCGCGTCCTACGAGCAGTACTTC
CATSRVLAGGASYEQYF
>few|TRBJ1-2|TRBV19|TRBD1
TGTGCCACGACCAAAGGACAGGGGTATGGCTACACCTTC
CATTKGQGYGYTF
>.|TRBJ2-1|TRBV5-1|.
TGCGCCAGCTACAGGGAACCCTACAATGAGCAGTTCTTC
CASYREPYNEQFF
>.|TRBJ2-3|TRBV18|TRBD1
TGTGCCAGCTCGAGCAACAGGGGAGTCACAGATACGCAGTATTTT
CASSSNRGVTDTQYF
>.|TRBJ2-1|TRBV10-2|.
TGCGCCAGCAGTCCGGACTTTACCACCGCCCTTGACAATGAGCAGTTCTTC
CASSPDFTTALDNEQFF
>.|TRBJ1-2|TRBV6-6|.
TGTGCCAGCAGCGGGACGGGTAACTATGGCTACACCTTC
CASSGTGNYGYTF
>.|TRBJ1-5|TRBV12-5|.
TGTGCTAGTGGTTTGCTGTTCTCGGGAGGCAATCAGCCCCAGCATTTT
CASGLLFSGGNQPQHF
>.|TRBJ2-7|TRBV19|TRBD2
TGTGCCAGTAGTACCCGGGCTAGCGGGGGGACAAATAGCTACGAGCAGTACTTC
CASSTRASGGTNSYEQYF
>.|TRBJ1-1|TRBV6-5|.
TGTGCCAGCAGTTACAGGCTTGGGACTGAAGCTTTCTTT
CASSYRLGTEAFF
>once|TRBJ1-5|TRBV4-1|.
TGCGCCAGCAGCCAAGAGGGAACAGGGTTTCAGCCCCAGCATTTT
CASSQEGTGFQPQHF
>.|TRBJ1-1|TRBV6-2/TRBV6-3|.
TGTGCCAGCAGTAACAGGGACGTTGGGTTCTTT
CASSNRDVGFF
>.|TRBJ2-7|TRBV2|.
TGTGCCAGCAATAGGGAAGGGACCTCTTTGTTCGAGCAGTACTTC
CASNREGTSLFEQYF
>.|TRBJ2-2|TRBV4-3|.
TGCGCCAGCAGCCATTCGACAACCGGGGAGCTGTTTTTT
CASSHSTTGELFF
>few|TRBJ2-7|TRBV5-6|TRBD1
TGTGCCAGCAGCTGGGGACAGGGGGCCTACGAGCAGTACTTC
CASSWGQGAYEQYF
>.|TRBJ2-1|TRBV9|TRBD1
TGTGCCAGCGCCGGGACAGCCAATGAGCAGTTCTTC
CASAGTANEQFF
>.|TRBJ2-6|TRBV27|.
TGTGCCAGCAGTCAAACCAGCTCTGGGGCCAACGTCCTGACTTTC
CASSQTSSGANVLTF
>.|TRBJ1-1|TRBV27|.
TGTGCCAGCAGTTTATCAGGGGCCGGTGGGAACACTGAAGCTTTCTTT
CASSLSGAGGNTEAFF
>.|TRBJ2-3|TRBV6-5|.
TGTGCCAGCAGGGAGGGGGCGATTAGCACAGATACGCAGTATTTT
CASREGAISTDTQYF
>.|TRBJ1-2|TRBV4-1|.
TGCGCCAGCAGCCAAGATGGAGCAGGGACTAACTATGGCTACACCTTC
CASSQDGAGTNYGYTF
>.|TRBJ1-2|TRBV5-4|.
TGTGCCAGCAGCTTGGAAGGAGGGAGACCCTATGGCTACACCTTC
CASSLEGGRPYGYTF